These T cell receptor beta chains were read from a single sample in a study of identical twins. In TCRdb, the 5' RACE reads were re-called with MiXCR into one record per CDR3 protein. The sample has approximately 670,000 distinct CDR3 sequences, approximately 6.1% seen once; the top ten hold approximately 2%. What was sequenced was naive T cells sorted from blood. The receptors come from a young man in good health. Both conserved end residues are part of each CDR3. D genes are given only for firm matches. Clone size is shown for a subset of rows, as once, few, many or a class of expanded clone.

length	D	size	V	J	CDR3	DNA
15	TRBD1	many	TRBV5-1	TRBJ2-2	CASSPDRQGDRELFF	TGCGCCAGCAGCCCGGACCGACAGGGAGATAGGGAGCTGTTTTTT
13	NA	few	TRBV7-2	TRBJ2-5	CASSWRGLKTQYF	TGTGCCAGCAGCTGGAGGGGGCTGAAGACCCAGTACTTC
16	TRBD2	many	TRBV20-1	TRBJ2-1	CSALPILAGAGNEQFF	TGCAGTGCCCTACCCATATTAGCGGGAGCCGGCAATGAGCAGTTCTTC
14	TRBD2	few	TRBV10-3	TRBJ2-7	CAISESRGGYEQYF	TGTGCCATCAGTGAGTCTAGGGGAGGGTACGAGCAGTACTTC
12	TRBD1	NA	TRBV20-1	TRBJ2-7	CSARTGGHEQYF	TGCAGTGCTAGGACAGGGGGACATGAGCAGTACTTC
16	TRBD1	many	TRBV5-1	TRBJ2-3	CASSLGDRFITDTQYF	TGCGCCAGCAGCTTGGGGGACAGGTTTATCACAGATACGCAGTATTTT
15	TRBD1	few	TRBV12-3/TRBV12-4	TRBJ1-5	CASRVGQGRNQPQHF	TGTGCCAGCAGGGTCGGACAGGGAAGGAATCAGCCCCAGCATTTT
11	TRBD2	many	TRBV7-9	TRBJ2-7	CASISGGEQYF	TGTGCCAGCATCTCGGGAGGCGAGCAGTACTTC
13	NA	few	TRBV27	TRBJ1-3	CASRNRRGNTIYF	TGTGCCAGCAGGAACAGACGGGGAAACACCATATATTTT
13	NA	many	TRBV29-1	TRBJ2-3	CSVEATPGDTQYF	TGCAGCGTTGAAGCCACTCCAGGGGATACGCAGTATTTT
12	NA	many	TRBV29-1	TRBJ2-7	CSVEYGAYEQYF	TGCAGCGTTGAATATGGCGCCTACGAGCAGTACTTC
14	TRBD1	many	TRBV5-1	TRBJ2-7	CASSPGTVYYEQYF	TGCGCCAGCAGCCCAGGGACAGTATACTACGAGCAGTACTTC
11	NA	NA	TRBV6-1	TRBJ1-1	CAADYTSEAYF	TGTGCCGCCGACTACACGAGCGAAGCTTACTTT
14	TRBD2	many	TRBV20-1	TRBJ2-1	CSATLAGVVNEQFF	TGCAGTGCTACCCTAGCGGGAGTGGTGAATGAGCAGTTCTTC
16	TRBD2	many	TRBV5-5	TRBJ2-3	CASSLLAGGSPDTQYF	TGTGCCAGCAGCTTACTAGCGGGAGGTTCCCCAGATACGCAGTATTTT
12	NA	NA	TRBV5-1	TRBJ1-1	CASTGLGTEAFF	TGCGCCAGCACTGGGCTGGGCACTGAAGCTTTCTTT
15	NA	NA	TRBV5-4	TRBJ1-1	CASSLGGNVNTEAFF	TGTGCCAGCAGCTTGGGGGGAAATGTGAACACTGAAGCTTTCTTT
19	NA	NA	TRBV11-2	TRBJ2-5	CASSLVVGRGGREQETQYF	TGTGCCAGCAGCTTAGTAGTGGGCAGGGGCGGAAGGGAGCAAGAGACCCAGTACTTC
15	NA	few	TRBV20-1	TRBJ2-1	CSALMPRLGAGEQFF	TGCAGTGCTCTCATGCCCCGACTAGGGGCTGGAGAGCAGTTCTTC
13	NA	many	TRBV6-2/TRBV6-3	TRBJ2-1	CASSYVARNEQFF	TGTGCCAGCAGTTACGTAGCTAGGAATGAGCAGTTCTTC
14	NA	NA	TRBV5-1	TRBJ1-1	CASSVTTRATEAFF	TGCGCCAGCAGCGTGACCACGAGGGCCACTGAAGCTTTCTTT
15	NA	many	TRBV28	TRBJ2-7	CASSLARQVPYEQYF	TGTGCCAGCAGTTTAGCCAGACAGGTTCCCTACGAGCAGTACTTC
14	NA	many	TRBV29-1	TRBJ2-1	CSVEERQGYNEQFF	TGCAGCGTTGAAGAGCGGCAGGGGTACAATGAGCAGTTCTTC
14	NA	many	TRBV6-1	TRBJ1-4	CASSRDRTAEKLFF	TGTGCCAGCAGTCGAGATAGGACAGCTGAAAAACTGTTTTTT